These T cell receptor beta chains were read from a single sample in a study of CD8+ T cells in alopecia areata. Libraries were prepared by immunoSEQ multiplex PCR; TCRdb keeps only in-frame clonotypes and omits some of them. The repertoire holds roughly 220,000 clones, with about two fifths as singletons. The sample consisted of CD4+ T cells sorted from blood, taken between weeks 30 and 35, from a patient treated with tofacitinib. These receptors were collected from a human donor with alopecia areata. Each CDR3 is given with its conserved first and last residue.

>TRBJ2-5|TRBV5-4
CASSLGGTSRETQYF
>TRBJ2-1|TRBV5-1
CASSFPLTGGLVNEQFF
>TRBJ1-5|TRBV2
CASSGGPQPQHF
>TRBJ2-3|TRBV7-6
CASSLGGPLTDTQYF
>TRBJ2-5|TRBV19
CASTTGQGETQYF
>TRBJ2-3|TRBV7-2
CASRSDSASGTQYF
>TRBJ2-7|TRBV5-1
CASSLQGNKDEQYF
>TRBJ1-1|TRBV6-6
CASSYLERAEAFF
>TRBJ2-2|TRBV29-1
CSGTDRGRGGELFF
>TRBJ2-5|TRBV29-1
CSVAGRIVMETQYF